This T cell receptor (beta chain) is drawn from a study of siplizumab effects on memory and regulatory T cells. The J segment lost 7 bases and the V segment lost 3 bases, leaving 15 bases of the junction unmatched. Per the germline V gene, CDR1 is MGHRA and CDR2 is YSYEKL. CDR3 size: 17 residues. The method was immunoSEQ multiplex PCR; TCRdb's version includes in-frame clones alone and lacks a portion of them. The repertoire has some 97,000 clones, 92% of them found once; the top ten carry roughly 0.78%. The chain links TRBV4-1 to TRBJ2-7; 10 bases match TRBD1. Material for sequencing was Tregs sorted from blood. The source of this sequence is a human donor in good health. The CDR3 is CASSQHRDRGFMVEQYF. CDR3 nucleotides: TGCGCCAGCAGCCAGCACCGGGACAGGGGCTTTATGGTAGAGCAGTACTTC.